This T cell receptor (beta chain) emerged from a study of T cell responses to AZD1222 COVID-19 vaccine. Assay: immunoSEQ multiplex PCR; the TCRdb copy retains only in-frame clones and omits some. In the table there are just under 150,000 clones, roughly 90% of which are singletons. Trimming cost V 5 bases and J 6 bases; bases outside gene matches: 5. The CDR3 has 13 amino acids. Germline V gene lookup returns CDR1 LNHDA and CDR2 SQIVND (reference sequence). Details on this clone: Antigen specificity is unknown.

Findings and limits, study-wide: There were repertoire samples only from the period after the peak T cell response. There were mostly white British donors and more females than males, and clonal diversity was possibly underestimated. Increases in Spike-specific TCR breadth and depth were seen after two AZD1222 doses.

The sequencing here drew on peripheral blood, taken 28 days after the second dose of the MenACWY control vaccine. J is TRBJ1-1 and V is TRBV19, with 8 bases that match TRBD1. The TCR comes from an adult who received the MenACWY meningococcal vaccine as a control. The CDR3 here is CASSSDRESEAFF. The CDR3 nucleotides are TGTGCCAGTAGTTCGGACAGGGAATCTGAAGCTTTCTTT.